This entry is about one T cell receptor (beta chain). These data originate in a study of cytotoxic CD8 clonotypes in ibrutinib-treated CLL. Produced via immunoSEQ multiplex PCR; TCRdb's table is partial and in-frame only. In the table there are about 160,000 clones, nearly 90% of which are singletons. The clonotype was recovered from a human donor with chronic lymphocytic leukemia. The sequencing used PBMCs, collected at disease progression, from a patient treated with ibrutinib.

The CDR3 nucleotides read TGTGCCAGCAGCATAGACAGAAACTCTGGAAACACCATATATTTT. This translates into CASSIDRNSGNTIYF. The rearrangement joins TRBV7-9 to TRBJ1-3; TRBD1 is a possible D gene (5 bases). Trimming shortened V by 5 bases and J by 0 bases, and 11 bases separated the two germline ends. The CDR3 is 15 residues long. Germline V CDR1 and CDR2: SEHNR, FQNEAQ (reference sequence).